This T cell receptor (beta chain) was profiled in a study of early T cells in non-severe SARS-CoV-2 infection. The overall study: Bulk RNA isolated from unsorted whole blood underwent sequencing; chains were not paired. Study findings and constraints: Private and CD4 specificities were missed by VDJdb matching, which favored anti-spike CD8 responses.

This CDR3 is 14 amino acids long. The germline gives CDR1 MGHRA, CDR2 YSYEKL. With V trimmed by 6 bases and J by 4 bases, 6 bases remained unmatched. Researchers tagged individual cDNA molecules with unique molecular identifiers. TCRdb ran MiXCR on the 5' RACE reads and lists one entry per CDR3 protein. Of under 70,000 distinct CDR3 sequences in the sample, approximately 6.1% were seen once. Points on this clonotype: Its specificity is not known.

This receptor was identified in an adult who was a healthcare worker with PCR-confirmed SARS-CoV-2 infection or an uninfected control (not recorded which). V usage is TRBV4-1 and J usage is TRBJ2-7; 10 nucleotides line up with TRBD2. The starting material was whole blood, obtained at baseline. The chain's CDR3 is CASSWASGGYEQYF. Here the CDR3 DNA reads TGCGCCAGCAGTTGGGCTAGCGGGGGTTACGAGCAGTACTTC.